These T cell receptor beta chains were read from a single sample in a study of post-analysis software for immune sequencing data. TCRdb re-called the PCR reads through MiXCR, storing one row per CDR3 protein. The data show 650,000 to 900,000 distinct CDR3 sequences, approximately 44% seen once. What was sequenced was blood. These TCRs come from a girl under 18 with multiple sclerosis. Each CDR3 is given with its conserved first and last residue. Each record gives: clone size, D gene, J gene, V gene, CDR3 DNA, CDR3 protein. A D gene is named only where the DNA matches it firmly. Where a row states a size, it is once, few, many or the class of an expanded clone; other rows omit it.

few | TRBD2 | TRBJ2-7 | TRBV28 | TGTGCCAGCCGTACTAGCGGGAACTACGAGCAGTACTTC | CASRTSGNYEQYF
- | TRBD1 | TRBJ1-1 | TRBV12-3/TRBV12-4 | TGTGCCAGCAGGTTAGACAGGGAGGACACTGAAGCTTTCTTT | CASRLDREDTEAFF
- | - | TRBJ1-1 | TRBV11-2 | TGTGCCAGCAGCTTAGATGGGGGCAGAGGTGAAGCTTTCTTT | CASSLDGGRGEAFF
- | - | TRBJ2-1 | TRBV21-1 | TGTGCCAGCAGCAGGCAGAAACGGGACAGGGGATACAATGAGCAGTTCTTC | CASSRQKRDRGYNEQFF
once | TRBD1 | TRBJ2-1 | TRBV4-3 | TGCGCCAGCAGCCGACAGGGTCGGAGTGAGCAGTTCTTC | CASSRQGRSEQFF
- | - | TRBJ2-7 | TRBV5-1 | TGCGCCAGCAGCTTGCGGGACCCAAGGGTCCACGAGCAGTACTTC | CASSLRDPRVHEQYF
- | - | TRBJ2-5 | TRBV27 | TGTGCCAGCAGTCCCCGGGCCACGGAGTACCAAGAGACCCAGTACTTC | CASSPRATEYQETQYF
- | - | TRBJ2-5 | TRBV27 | TGTGCCAGCAGTTGGGGGTTTAGTAACCAAGAGACCCAGTACTTC | CASSWGFSNQETQYF
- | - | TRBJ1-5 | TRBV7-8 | TGTGCCAGCAGCTTAGCCCTATTACAGGGCTTTCAGCCCCAGCATTTT | CASSLALLQGFQPQHF
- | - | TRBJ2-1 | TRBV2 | TGTGCCAGCGTGGGCGTGTACCTCTACAATGAGCAGTTCTTC | CASVGVYLYNEQFF
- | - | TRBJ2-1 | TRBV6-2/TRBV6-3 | TGTGCCAGCGGGCCTGGGGCTAGCGCGTACAATGAGCAGTTCTTC | CASGPGASAYNEQFF
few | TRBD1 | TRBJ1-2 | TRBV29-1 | TGCAGCGTTGAAGATTGGACAGGACCCACTAACTATGGCTACACCTTC | CSVEDWTGPTNYGYTF